This T cell receptor (beta chain) was retrieved from a study of neoadjuvant anti-PD-1 for oral cavity cancer. The wider study: Most patients had three to four biweekly doses of 3 mg/kg nivolumab before resection.

The repertoire was sequenced with immunoSEQ multiplex PCR; TCRdb's copy has only in-frame clones and lacks some. The sample shows roughly 36,000 clones, approximately 40% of them seen only once. This CDR3 is 13 amino acids long. Germline CDR1 and CDR2: LNHDA and SQIVND (reference sequence). V was cut by 6 bases and J by 4 bases, with 9 bases left in between. Time point specified: after neoadjuvant nivolumab, at surgical resection. The clonotype comes from a person between 40 and 79 years old with oral cavity squamous cell carcinoma. The chain links TRBV19 to TRBJ2-2; D ambiguous. This material consisted of tumor tissue, taken after nivolumab (anti-PD-1) treatment. The CDR3 DNA is TGTGCCAGTAGCCCGGCCCGCACCGGGGAGCTGTTTTTT. Translated: CASSPARTGELFF.